This T cell receptor (beta chain) was profiled in a study of cytomegalovirus exposure and HLA in healthy donors. The germline V gene has CDR1 WSHSY and CDR2 SAAADI. The CDR3 is 14 residues long. V lost 0 bases and J 3 bases, leaving 8 bases between the germline ends. The PCR employed 60 Vbeta primers together with 13 Jbeta primers. TCRdb keeps only in-frame clones here, not all; method: immunoSEQ multiplex PCR. The table includes 120,000 to 150,000 clones, over 75% detected once. This chain joins TRBV10-2 and TRBJ1-2; D is undetermined. This receptor was identified in a man aged 30 to 39 in good health and CMV-seronegative. The sample comprised PBMCs. DNA of the CDR3: TGCGCCAGCAGTGAGTCTAGTGTCTACTATGGCTACACCTTC. This translates into CASSESSVYYGYTF.